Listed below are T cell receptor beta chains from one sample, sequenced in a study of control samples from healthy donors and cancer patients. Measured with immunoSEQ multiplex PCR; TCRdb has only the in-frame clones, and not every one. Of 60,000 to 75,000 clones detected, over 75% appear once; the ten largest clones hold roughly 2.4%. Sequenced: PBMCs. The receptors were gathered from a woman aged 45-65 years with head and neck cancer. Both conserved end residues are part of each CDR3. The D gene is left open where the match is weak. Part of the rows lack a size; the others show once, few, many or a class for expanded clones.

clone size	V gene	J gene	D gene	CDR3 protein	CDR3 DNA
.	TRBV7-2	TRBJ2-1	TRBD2	CASSLEVQRGRSEQFF	TGTGCCAGCAGCTTAGAGGTTCAGCGGGGGAGGAGTGAGCAGTTCTTC
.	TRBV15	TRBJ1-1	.	CATSRGQFTEAFF	TGTGCCACCAGCAGAGGACAGTTCACTGAAGCTTTCTTT
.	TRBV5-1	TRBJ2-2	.	CASSLRQGGTGELFF	TGCGCCAGCAGCTTGAGGCAGGGGGGCACCGGGGAGCTGTTTTTT
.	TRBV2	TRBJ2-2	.	CASSEALTGSGELFF	TGTGCCAGCAGTGAAGCGCTTACTGGGAGCGGGGAGCTGTTTTTT
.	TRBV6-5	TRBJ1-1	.	CASTILTGNTEAFF	TGTGCCAGCACTATCCTAACAGGGAACACTGAAGCTTTCTTT
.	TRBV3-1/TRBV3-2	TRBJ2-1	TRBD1	CASSQGAGQDTFF	TGTGCCAGCAGCCAGGGGGCCGGACAGGATACGTTCTTC
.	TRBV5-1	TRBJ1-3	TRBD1	CASSFAEGAPRNTIYF	TGCGCCAGCAGCTTTGCGGAGGGGGCTCCGAGAAACACCATATATTTT
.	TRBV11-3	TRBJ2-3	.	CASSLGGTDTQYF	TGTGCCAGCAGCTTAGGAGGGACAGATACGCAGTATTTT
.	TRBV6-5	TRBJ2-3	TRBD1	CASSSRGLGTDTQYF	TGTGCCAGCAGTTCCAGGGGGCTGGGAACAGATACGCAGTATTTT
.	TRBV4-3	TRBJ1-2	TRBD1	CASSQGGTGGDGYTF	TGCGCCAGCAGCCAAGGAGGAACAGGGGGAGATGGCTACACCTTC
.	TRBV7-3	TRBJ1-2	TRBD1	CASSLEPGTGSSGYTF	TGTGCCAGCAGCTTAGAGCCAGGGACAGGGTCTTCTGGCTACACCTTC
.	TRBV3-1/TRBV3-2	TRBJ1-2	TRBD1	CASSQAGGEGYTF	TGTGCCAGCAGCCAAGCAGGGGGTGAGGGCTACACCTTC
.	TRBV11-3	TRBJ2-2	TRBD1	CASSSANRGLANTGELFF	TGTGCCAGCAGCTCTGCTAACAGGGGCCTAGCGAACACCGGGGAGCTGTTTTTT
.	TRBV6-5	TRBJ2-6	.	CASSYQQVSGANVLTF	TGTGCCAGCAGTTACCAACAGGTTTCTGGGGCCAACGTCCTGACTTTC
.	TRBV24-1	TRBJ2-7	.	CATSDSGTSYEQYF	TGTGCCACCAGTGACTCTGGAACCAGCTACGAGCAGTACTTC
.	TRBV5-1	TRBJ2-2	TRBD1	CASSLGWTGGGELFF	TGCGCCAGCAGCTTGGGTTGGACAGGCGGAGGGGAGCTGTTTTTT
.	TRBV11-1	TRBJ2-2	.	CASSGSAGKDTGELFF	TGTGCCAGCAGCGGAAGCGCAGGGAAGGACACCGGGGAGCTGTTTTTT
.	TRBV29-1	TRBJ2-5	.	CSVEETAGETQYF	TGCAGCGTTGAAGAAACTGCCGGGGAGACCCAGTACTTC
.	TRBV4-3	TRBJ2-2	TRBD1	CASSQGAPGTANTGELFF	TGCGCCAGCAGCCAGGGGGCCCCCGGGACAGCTAACACCGGGGAGCTGTTTTTT
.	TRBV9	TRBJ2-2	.	CASSVATTGELFF	TGTGCCAGCAGCGTAGCTACGACCGGGGAGCTGTTTTTT
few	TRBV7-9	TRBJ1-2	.	CASSLAGGREGYTF	TGTGCCAGCAGCTTAGCGGGCGGCCGGGAAGGCTACACCTTC
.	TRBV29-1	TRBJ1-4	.	CSVAWTAEKLFF	TGCAGCGTGGCCTGGACCGCGGAAAAACTGTTTTTT
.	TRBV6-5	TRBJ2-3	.	CASRDSWRDTQYF	TGTGCCAGCAGGGACAGCTGGCGGGATACGCAGTATTTT
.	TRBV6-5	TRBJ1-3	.	CASMRGDSGNTIYF	TGTGCCAGCATGAGGGGCGACTCTGGAAACACCATATATTTT
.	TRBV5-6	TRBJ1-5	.	CASSLGPGRNQPQHF	TGTGCCAGCAGCTTGGGCCCAGGGAGGAATCAGCCCCAGCATTTT
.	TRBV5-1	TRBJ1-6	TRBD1	CASSYRTGDNSPLHF	TGCGCCAGCAGCTATCGGACAGGTGATAATTCACCCCTCCACTTT
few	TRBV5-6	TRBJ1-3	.	CASSLGFTGSGNTIYF	TGTGCCAGCAGCTTGGGCTTCACCGGATCTGGAAACACCATATATTTT